These 28 T cell receptor beta chains share one sample of origin, sequenced in a study of shared clonotypes between healthy human individuals. The method was immunoSEQ multiplex PCR; TCRdb's version includes in-frame clones alone and lacks a portion of them. Of fewer than 600,000 clones listed, 60% to 85% are singletons. The source material was PBMCs. Every receptor here comes from a woman aged 35 to 49 in good health. Some clones in this sample may be carry-over from other donors' samples.

This clone was recorded once. The rearrangement uses TRBV28 and TRBJ1-1, with D possibly matching TRBD1 (6 bases). The germline CDR1 and CDR2 sequences are MDHEN and SYDVKM. This CDR3 region has 12 residues. V lost 6 bases and J lost 8, with 13 bases in between. CDR3 protein: CASRSQGPEAFF. DNA of the CDR3: TGTGCCAGCAGATCACAGGGTCCGGAAGCTTTCTTT.

J is TRBJ2-3 and V is TRBV5-1, with a possible D match to TRBD2 (5 bases). V was clipped by 1 base and J by 1 base, with 16 bases between them. The CDR3 is made up of 17 amino acids. Germline V gene lookup returns CDR1 SGHRS and CDR2 YFSETQ. The CDR3 nucleotides read TGCGCCAGCAGCTTGCGGAGTGCGGAGGCGGGCACAGATACGCAGTATTTT. Translation: CASSLRSAEAGTDTQYF.

In this sample, this clone turned up many times. Additional DNA sequences in this sample encode the identical CDR3. The gene calls are TRBV27 and TRBJ2-1; no clear D. The CDR3 is 12 amino acids. The germline gives CDR1 MNHEY, CDR2 SMNVEV (reference sequence). V lost 2 bases, J lost 7 bases, and 6 bases lay in between. In DNA, the CDR3 is TGTGCCAGCAGTTTAGGTGGGAATGAGCAGTTCTTC. It specifies CASSLGGNEQFF.

The V gene is TRBV4-2, the J gene TRBJ2-2, with TRBD2 as a possible D gene (6 bases). The V end was cut by 0 bases, the J end by 4 bases, with 9 bases between. CDR3 size: 15 residues. Germline V gene data show CDR1 as LGHNA and CDR2 as YNFKEQ. The CDR3 loop reads CASSQDFGGTGELFF. The DNA for the CDR3 is TGTGCCAGCAGCCAAGATTTCGGGGGCACCGGGGAGCTGTTTTTT.

The chain employs TRBV28 and TRBJ2-7; 7 nucleotides align to TRBD1. Germline V lookup: CDR1 MDHEN, CDR2 SYDVKM. The CDR3 has 14 residues. With V trimmed by 7 bases and J by 3 bases, 9 bases remained unmatched. The CDR3 sequence: CASTTGQLVYEQYF. CDR3 nucleotide sequence: TGTGCCAGCACTACGGGACAGCTAGTCTACGAGCAGTACTTC.

V gene TRBV9 combines with J gene TRBJ1-1; a weak D match, TRBD1 (6 bases). Trimming took 3 bases from V and 1 from J, leaving 7 bases between them. This CDR3 spans 13 amino acids. In germline, CDR1 is SGDLS, CDR2 YYNGEE. The CDR3 DNA follows: TGTGCCAGCAGCGGGACAGAGAACACTGAAGCTTTCTTT. It yields the protein CASSGTENTEAFF.

In this sample, this clone turned up once. The gene calls are TRBV28 and TRBJ1-2; 9 nucleotides align to TRBD1. The CDR3 totals 15 residues. Trimming took 5 bases from V and 8 from J; bases not matched to a gene: 12. Germline values: CDR1 MDHEN, CDR2 SYDVKM. The CDR3 region has the DNA TGTGCCAGCAGTGACAAATACAGGGGGCGCTACGGCTACACCTTC. Its translation: CASSDKYRGRYGYTF.

This chain uses TRBV25-1 with TRBJ1-6; D is ambiguous. The CDR3 totals 12 residues. CDR1 is MGHDK and CDR2 is SYGVNS in the germline V gene. Trimming took off 4 bases at V and 9 bases at J, with 7 bases between the two ends. CDR3: CASSVAISPLHF. CDR3 DNA: TGTGCCAGCAGTGTTGCTATTTCACCCCTCCACTTT. The full variable domain, its missing parts supplied by reference TRBV25-1 and TRBJ1-6, is EADIYQTPRYLVIGTGKKITLECSQTMGHDKMYWYQQDPGMELHLIHYSYGVNSTEKGDLSSESTVSRIRTEHFPLTLESARPSHTSQYLCASSVAISPLHFGNGTRLTVT.

The rearrangement links TRBV11-3 to TRBJ2-1; no firm D call. This CDR3 has 13 amino acids. V lost 0 bases and J 6 bases, leaving 6 bases between the germline ends. Looked up from germline, CDR1 is SGHNT and CDR2 is YENEEA. The DNA of the CDR3 is TGTGCCAGCAGCTTAGACTTCCGCAATGAGCAGTTCTTC. It encodes CASSLDFRNEQFF.

The chain carries TRBV2 and TRBJ1-1; the D is unclear. The CDR3 length is 15 residues. Germline V gene sequence: CDR1 SNHLY, CDR2 FYNNEI. Trimming shortened V by 10 bases and J by 0 bases, and 18 bases separated the two germline ends. CDR3 sequence: CATKTGPRMNTEAFF. The CDR3 DNA follows: TGTGCCACAAAAACCGGGCCCCGAATGAACACTGAAGCTTTCTTT.

This chain joins TRBV5-1 and TRBJ2-7; D is ambiguous. The CDR3 runs 14 residues. Germline V gives CDR1 SGHRS, CDR2 YFSETQ. V gave up 2 bases and J gave up 0 bases, with 9 bases separating them. The CDR3 region is CASSFSAASYEQYF. The CDR3 DNA sequence: TGCGCCAGCAGCTTTTCGGCCGCCTCCTACGAGCAGTACTTC.

The rearrangement joins TRBV5-1 to TRBJ1-4; D not certain. CDR3 length: 15 amino acids. V was trimmed by 2 bases and J by 5 bases, leaving 13 bases between them. From germline, CDR1 is SGHRS and CDR2 YFSETQ. As DNA, the CDR3 is TGCGCCAGCAGCTTAGGAGGGATGGAGAATGAAAAACTGTTTTTT. It encodes CASSLGGMENEKLFF.

The chain carries TRBV5-4 and TRBJ2-3; D possibly corresponds to TRBD2 (6 bases). Trimming removed 3 bases at V and 1 base at J, with 21 bases between. Germline V lookup: CDR1 SGHNT, CDR2 YYREEE (reference sequence). CDR3 length: 18 residues. CDR3 residues: CASSSSRWDSLGTDTQYF. CDR3 nucleotide sequence: TGTGCCAGCAGCTCGAGTCGCTGGGACTCACTAGGCACAGATACGCAGTATTTT.

This chain links TRBV7-9 with TRBJ2-5, with D possibly TRBD2 on 6 matching bases. The CDR3 has 15 amino acids. The ends were cut back, 4 bases at V and 1 base at J, with 13 bases in the middle. Looked up from germline, CDR1 is SEHNR and CDR2 is FQNEAQ (reference sequence). The CDR3 loop reads CASSYRRDPQETQYF. The CDR3 DNA reads as TGTGCCAGCAGCTATCGGCGGGATCCCCAAGAGACCCAGTACTTC.

J is TRBJ2-1 and V is TRBV5-4; D gene unclear. There are 13 residues in the CDR3. V lost 2 bases, J lost 8 bases, and 11 bases lay in between. Germline-derived CDR1 and CDR2 are SGHNT and YYREEE (reference sequence). The CDR3 DNA sequence: TGTGCCAGCAGCTTCAGAGGAAGGGATGAGCAGTTCTTC. Protein sequence: CASSFRGRDEQFF.

The genes are TRBV7-2 and TRBJ2-3, with 12 bases identical to TRBD2. This CDR3 is 15 amino acids long. Germline V lookup: CDR1 SGHTA, CDR2 FQGNSA. The V and J ends lost 7 bases and 3 bases, in that order; junction bases with no gene match: 5. The CDR3 bases are TGTGCCAGCATGAGACTAGCGGGAGAGACAGATACGCAGTATTTT. Its translation is CASMRLAGETDTQYF.

This sequence joins TRBV2 and TRBJ2-3; D perhaps matches TRBD1 (6 bases). The length of the CDR3 is 13 residues. Germline lookup yields CDR1 SNHLY and CDR2 FYNNEI. V was pared by 2 bases and J by 8 bases, with 11 bases between. CDR3 bases: TGTGCCAGCAGTGAAAGTGGGGGCAGTACGCAGTATTTT. Translated, it gives CASSESGGSTQYF. The full variable domain, rest sourced from reference TRBV2 and TRBJ2-3, is EPEVTQTPSHQVTQMGQEVILRCVPISNHLYFYWYRQILGQKVEFLVSFYNNEISEKSEIFDDQFSVERPDGSNFTLKIRSTKLEDSAMYFCASSESGGSTQYFGPGTRLTVL.

This rearrangement joins TRBV11-3 to TRBJ2-7, with TRBD1 as a possible D gene (6 bases). Germline CDR1 reads SGHNT; CDR2 reads YENEEA. The CDR3 spans 14 residues. V lost 5 bases to trimming and J lost 0 bases, with 11 bases between them. The CDR3 nucleotides read TGTGCCAGCAGCCCCGACAGGAACTCCTACGAGCAGTACTTC. Its translation: CASSPDRNSYEQYF.

This chain connects TRBV28 to TRBJ2-3; TRBD2 matches 14 bases. This CDR3 is built from 17 residues. The J segment lost 4 bases and the V segment lost 6 bases, leaving 9 bases of the junction unmatched. CDR1 and CDR2 from the germline V gene are MDHEN and SYDVKM. DNA for the CDR3: TGTGCCAGCAGGGGACTAGCGGGAGTGGGGGGGCCAGATACGCAGTATTTT. Its translation: CASRGLAGVGGPDTQYF. Filled out from reference TRBV28 and TRBJ2-3, the complete variable domain reads DVKVTQSSRYLVKRTGEKVFLECVQDMDHENMFWYRQDPGLGLRLIYFSYDVKMKEKGDIPEGYSVSREKKERFSLILESASTNQTSMYLCASRGLAGVGGPDTQYFGPGTRLTVL.

Details on this clone: The same CDR3 arises from other DNA sequences in this sample as well. The chain carries TRBV30 and TRBJ1-2, with a weak D call TRBD1 (5 bases). Germline CDR1 reads GTSNPN; CDR2 reads SVGIG (reference sequence). V was trimmed by 0 bases and J by 5 bases, leaving 7 bases between them. This CDR3 has 12 residues. CDR3 sequence reads: CAWSVGGYGYTF. CDR3 in DNA: TGTGCCTGGAGTGTTGGGGGGTATGGCTACACCTTC.

This rearrangement joins TRBV19 to TRBJ2-1; a weak D match, TRBD1 (6 bases). The CDR3 covers 15 residues. V lost 9 bases, J lost 2 bases, and 17 bases lay in between. The germline V gene encodes CDR1 LNHDA and CDR2 SQIVND (reference sequence). The CDR3 region is CASKEGHGTYNEQFF. As DNA, the CDR3 is TGTGCCAGCAAAGAGGGACACGGGACCTACAATGAGCAGTTCTTC.

This rearrangement joins TRBV19 to TRBJ2-1; D possibly uses TRBD1 or TRBD2 (5 bases each). The CDR3 contains 14 residues. V gave up 3 bases and J gave up 8 bases, with 14 bases separating them. The germline V gene encodes CDR1 LNHDA and CDR2 SQIVND (reference sequence). The CDR3 DNA reads as TGTGCCAGTAGTATCACGGGACGACTCGATGAGCAGTTCTTC. Translation gives CASSITGRLDEQFF. Combining the CDR3 with reference TRBV19 and TRBJ2-1 gives the whole variable domain DGGITQSPKYLFRKEGQNVTLSCEQNLNHDAMYWYRQDPGQGLRLIYYSQIVNDFQKGDIAEGYSVSREKKESFPLTVTSAQKNPTAFYLCASSITGRLDEQFFGPGTRLTVL.

The chain links TRBV29-1 to TRBJ2-2; 10 nucleotides line up with TRBD2. The V segment lost 1 base and the J segment 6 bases; nucleotides outside the gene matches: 2. CDR3 length equals 14 residues. In germline, CDR1 is SQVTM, CDR2 ANQGSEA. In nucleotides, the CDR3 is TGCAGCGTTGAAGGAGCGGGGGGGCCCGGGGAGCTGTTTTTT. This translates into CSVEGAGGPGELFF.

This clone was seen only a few times. The J gene is TRBJ2-2, the V gene TRBV27; 8 bases line up with TRBD2. The CDR3 length is 16 residues. CDR1 MNHEY and CDR2 SMNVEV come from the germline V gene (reference sequence). V lost 5 bases to trimming and J lost 5 bases; unmatched junction nucleotides: 10. CDR3 DNA sequence: TGTGCCAGCAGTCCCCTGGGGGCGGGAGGAACCGGGGAGCTGTTTTTT. Its translation: CASSPLGAGGTGELFF.

The chain uses TRBV25-1 and TRBJ2-7; D is undetermined. The germline V and J ends were trimmed by 4 bases and 4 bases, with 5 bases remaining between them. Germline V CDR1 and CDR2: MGHDK, SYGVNS. The CDR3 runs to 11 residues. The CDR3 here is CASSGGYEQYF. In nucleotides, the CDR3 is TGTGCCAGCAGTGGAGGATACGAGCAGTACTTC.

V and J are TRBV6-5 and TRBJ2-7, with 12 bases matching TRBD2. Per the germline V gene, CDR1 is MNHEY and CDR2 is SVGAGI. J lost 6 bases, V lost 7 bases, and 7 bases had no gene match. The CDR3 is 14 amino acids. The CDR3, as DNA: TGTGCCAGCAACCGACTAGCGGGAGACTCCGAGCAGTACTTC. Its protein is CASNRLAGDSEQYF.

The rearrangement links TRBV9 to TRBJ2-1, with 11 nucleotides matching TRBD1. CDR1 and CDR2 from the germline V gene are SGDLS and YYNGEE. This CDR3 has 17 amino acids. Trimming took 1 base from V and 7 from J; bases not matched to a gene: 10. The CDR3 region has the DNA TGTGCCAGCAGCGTAAGGACCGGGACAGGGGGTCGGAATGAGCAGTTCTTC. Translating gives CASSVRTGTGGRNEQFF.

J is TRBJ1-1 and V is TRBV11-1; D is unresolved. Trimming pared 2 bases from V and 1 base from J, leaving 8 bases between. The CDR3 spans 14 residues. Germline CDR1 SGHAT, CDR2 FQDESV (reference sequence). The CDR3: CASSLFGENTEAFF. In DNA, the CDR3 is TGTGCCAGCAGCTTATTCGGTGAGAACACTGAAGCTTTCTTT.